A selection of T cell receptor beta chains follows, all from one sample in a study of T-cell memory formation after mild COVID-19. TCRdb analysed the 5' RACE reads with MiXCR anew, one entry per CDR3 protein. The sample yields 270,000 or so distinct CDR3 sequences, more than 15% seen once. Sequencing was done on a sample of PBMCs or a T cell subset sorted from them (not recorded which). The receptors originated from a man between 18 and 29 years old who had mild COVID-19 (a few samples of this study predate the infection). Cell type and time point are not known. CDR3s include the opening cysteine and the closing phenylalanine or tryptophan. The D gene is left open where the match is weak. Where a row states a size, it is once, few, many or the class of an expanded clone; other rows omit it.

clone_size,v_call,d_call,j_call,cdr3_nt,cdr3_aa
.,TRBV27,.,TRBJ1-4,TGTGCCAGCAGTTTATCGGCTTGGGAAAAACTGTTTTTT,CASSLSAWEKLFF
few,TRBV5-1,.,TRBJ1-2,TGCGCCAGCAGCTTGGCCGGGGAAAATGGCTACACCTTC,CASSLAGENGYTF
few,TRBV20-1,.,TRBJ2-1,TGCAGTGCTCCGCTGGGCAGCTTCTACAATGAGCAGTTCTTC,CSAPLGSFYNEQFF
few,TRBV6-1,.,TRBJ2-5,TGTGCCAGCAGCACAGGGAAAGAGACCCAGTACTTC,CASSTGKETQYF
.,TRBV9,.,TRBJ2-7,TGTGCCAGCAGCGTAGGTCCGGGCCCCGAGCAGTACTTC,CASSVGPGPEQYF
many,TRBV5-1,.,TRBJ2-7,TGCGCCAGCACCATAGAAGGGCAGTACTTC,CASTIEGQYF
few,TRBV6-5,.,TRBJ1-1,TGTGCCAGCAGTTACTATGAGGGAAACACTGAAGCTTTCTTT,CASSYYEGNTEAFF
few,TRBV4-3,.,TRBJ1-6,TGCGCCAGCAGCCCGCGGGTCTGGGATTCACCCCTCCACTTT,CASSPRVWDSPLHF
.,TRBV12-5,TRBD2,TRBJ2-2,TGTGCTAGTGGTTTGGTCCTGACGGGGGGACGTACCGGGGAGCTGTTTTTT,CASGLVLTGGRTGELFF
.,TRBV7-2,.,TRBJ2-5,TGTGCCAGCAGCTTAGCGCTAGGTGGGGAGACCCAGTACTTC,CASSLALGGETQYF